Listed here are 27 T cell receptor beta chains from one sample, sequenced in a study of blood T cells in healthy people across ages. A second roughly 6 to 11 cycle PCR used barcoded and J-beta primers. TCRdb itself ran the 5' RACE reads through MiXCR, one entry per CDR3 protein. Seen here are 980,000 or so distinct CDR3 sequences, 45% to 50% observed once, and the top ten hold around an eighth. Sequenced: blood. These receptors were collected from a young man in good health.

Concerning this clonotype itself: A much larger clone lies a single base off, so this may be a read error. This sequence joins TRBV29-1 and TRBJ2-3; no definite D call. Germline lookup yields CDR1 SQVTM and CDR2 ANQGSEA. V lost 8 bases and J lost 2, with 11 bases in between. The CDR3 loop spans 12 amino acids. CDR3 sequence: CSIKEDTDTQYF. CDR3 in DNA: TGCAGCATCAAAGAAGACACAGATACGCAGTATTTT.

There are a few counts of this clonotype. The genes are TRBV4-2 and TRBJ1-4; 10 bases agree with TRBD1. Germline lookup yields CDR1 LGHNA and CDR2 YNFKEQ. J lost 7 bases, V lost 1 base, and 3 bases had no gene match. The CDR3 consists of 15 residues. CDR3 DNA sequence: TGTGCCAGCAGCCAAGTCGGACAGGGGGGTGAAAAACTGTTTTTT. This codes for CASSQVGQGGEKLFF.

This clonotype was observed a few times. Since a much larger clone is just one base distant, this may be a read error. The chain has TRBV24-1 and TRBJ2-7; 9 bases line up with TRBD1. V shed 1 base, J shed 7 bases, and the junction held 10 bases outside the gene matches. The CDR3 has 16 residues. From germline, CDR1 is KGHDR and CDR2 SFDVKD. The DNA for the CDR3 is TGTGCCACCAGTGATTTTGAACAGGGGGCGCCGGGTGAGCAGTACTTC. Its translation: CATSDFEQGAPGEQYF.

This chain links TRBV4-3 with TRBJ2-4; 7 bases agree with TRBD1. Per germline, CDR1 LGHNA and CDR2 YSLEER. The CDR3 extends over 14 amino acids. Trimming removed 0 bases from V and 6 bases from J; junction bases left unmatched: 2. The CDR3 is CASSQESGGNIQYF. The CDR3 DNA reads as TGCGCCAGCAGCCAAGAATCAGGGGGAAACATTCAGTACTTC.

The CDR3 coding sequence is TGTGCCAGCAGTATCTCAGGGAACAAATGGTCCTACGAGCAGTACTTC. Amino acid sequence: CASSISGNKWSYEQYF. The J gene is TRBJ2-7, the V gene TRBV6-6; perhaps TRBD1 as D (5 bases). Germline V gene sequence: CDR1 MNHNY, CDR2 SVGAGI (reference sequence). Trimming removed 5 bases at V and 1 base at J, with 18 bases between. CDR3 length: 16 residues.

This sequence joins TRBV29-1 and TRBJ2-7; 8 bases agree with TRBD2. V was pared by 2 bases and J by 2 bases, with 5 bases of the junction left unmatched. Germline V gene data show CDR1 as SQVTM and CDR2 as ANQGSEA. This CDR3 is 14 amino acids long. CDR3 region: CSVEIPGGTYEQYF. CDR3 nucleotide sequence: TGCAGCGTTGAAATACCGGGGGGGACCTACGAGCAGTACTTC.

This clonotype was recorded a few times. The rearrangement joins TRBV20-1 to TRBJ2-7, with D unresolved. V was pared by 7 bases and J by 3 bases, with 10 bases between. CDR3 length: 11 residues. Per the germline V gene, CDR1 is DFQATT and CDR2 is SNEGSKA (reference sequence). The CDR3 is CSVLSYYEQYF. CDR3 DNA sequence: TGCAGTGTCCTCAGCTACTACGAGCAGTACTTC.

The chain uses TRBV12-3 or TRBV12-4 and TRBJ1-4, with 7 nucleotides matching TRBD1. The CDR3 totals 15 residues. V lost 3 bases, J lost 6 bases, and 7 bases stayed unmatched. The CDR3 reads CASSFLQGVDEKLFF. CDR3 DNA: TGTGCCAGCAGTTTCCTCCAGGGGGTAGATGAAAAACTGTTTTTT.

This clonotype was detected a few times. CDR3 in amino acids: CASRPDRASNQPQHF. CDR3 DNA sequence: TGTGCCAGCAGGCCCGACAGGGCTAGCAATCAGCCCCAGCATTTT. V and J are TRBV6-5 and TRBJ1-5; 7 bases are a match to TRBD1. Per the germline V gene, CDR1 is MNHEY and CDR2 is SVGAGI. J gave up 0 bases and V 6 bases, and 5 bases lay outside the gene matches. This CDR3 is 15 amino acids long.

The chain couples TRBV4-1 to TRBJ2-4; D may be TRBD2 (6 bases). V was shortened by 3 bases and J by 6 bases, with 15 bases between the two germline ends. The length of the CDR3 is 15 residues. Germline CDR1 reads MGHRA; CDR2 reads YSYEKL. The chain's CDR3 is CASSQGWEDRNIQYF. For the CDR3, the DNA is TGCGCCAGCAGCCAGGGGTGGGAGGATCGAAACATTCAGTACTTC.

Note on this clonotype: A much larger clone differs from this one at a single base, so this may be a read error. V is TRBV3-1 and J is TRBJ1-2; tentative D call: TRBD1 (5 bases). The CDR3 has 14 residues. Trimming removed 3 bases at V and 0 bases at J, with 8 bases between. Per the germline V gene, CDR1 is LGHDT and CDR2 is YNNKEL (reference sequence). The CDR3 sequence: CASSQDTTNYGYTF. The DNA of the CDR3 is TGTGCCAGCAGCCAGGACACCACTAACTATGGCTACACCTTC. The full variable domain, rest sourced from reference TRBV3-1 and TRBJ1-2, is DTAVSQTPKYLVTQMGNDKSIKCEQNLGHDTMYWYKQDSKKFLKIMFSYNNKELIINETVPNRFSPKSPDKAHLNLHINSLELGDSAVYFCASSQDTTNYGYTFGSGTRLTVV.

The chain has TRBV20-1 and TRBJ2-3; D ambiguous. This CDR3 has 13 amino acids. Germline V lookup: CDR1 DFQATT, CDR2 SNEGSKA (reference sequence). The ends were cut back, 5 bases at V and 1 base at J, with 10 bases in the middle. The CDR3, as DNA: TGCAGTGCTTCGCCACTGGGCACAGATACGCAGTATTTT. Protein sequence: CSASPLGTDTQYF.

This clonotype was seen a handful of times. Here the CDR3 DNA reads TGCAGTGCCCATGCTCGTGGACCCTACAATGAGCAGTTCTTC. Translation: CSAHARGPYNEQFF. The J gene is TRBJ2-1, the V gene TRBV20-1, with D uncertain. The CDR3 is made up of 14 amino acids. Germline lookup yields CDR1 DFQATT and CDR2 SNEGSKA (reference sequence). With 6 bases removed from V and 2 bases from J, the gap between germline ends came to 14 bases.

The rearrangement joins TRBV20-1 to TRBJ2-5; 9 positions match TRBD1. With 3 bases clipped from V and 2 bases from J, the junction kept 4 bases outside the gene matches. Germline loops: CDR1 DFQATT, CDR2 SNEGSKA (reference sequence). This CDR3 is 14 amino acids long. CDR3 nucleotide sequence: TGCAGTGCTAGTAGGACAGGGGTTCAAGAGACCCAGTACTTC. Protein: CSASRTGVQETQYF.

In this sample, this clonotype turned up a few times. This chain links TRBV4-1 with TRBJ2-5; a possible D gene is TRBD1 (5 bases). Deletions cut 5 bases from V and 2 bases from J, with 15 bases between. This CDR3 region has 15 residues. Per germline, CDR1 MGHRA and CDR2 YSYEKL. The CDR3 loop is CASSGTTVGQETQYF. The CDR3 DNA is TGCGCCAGCAGCGGAACGACAGTGGGACAAGAGACCCAGTACTTC.

V is TRBV6-5 and J is TRBJ1-5; a weak D match, TRBD1 (5 bases). V lost 0 bases and J lost 0, with 15 bases in between. Germline CDR1 is MNHEY and CDR2 is SVGAGI. The CDR3 has 18 amino acids. The CDR3 is CASSYSSRERYSNQPQHF. The CDR3 nucleotides read TGTGCCAGCAGTTACTCCTCCAGGGAAAGGTATAGCAATCAGCCCCAGCATTTT.

This rearrangement joins TRBV7-2 to TRBJ1-4, with D unresolved. Trimming cost V 5 bases and J 0 bases, with 7 bases left between them. Germline CDR1 is SGHTA and CDR2 is FQGNSA. The CDR3 is 14 residues long. CDR3 residues: CASSPSSTNEKLFF. The CDR3 DNA follows: TGTGCCAGCAGCCCTTCTTCAACTAATGAAAAACTGTTTTTT.

This clonotype was found a few times. The rearrangement joins TRBV7-9 to TRBJ2-4; D remains ambiguous. The DNA end lines up better with TRBJ2-7; the J call may be wrong. The length of the CDR3 is 17 residues. Germline V CDR1 and CDR2: SEHNR, FQNEAQ (reference sequence). The CDR3: CASIETFEGNPSYEQYF. The CDR3 DNA reads as TGTGCCAGCATCGAAACTTTTGAAGGGAATCCATCCTACGAGCAGTACTTC.

This clonotype was picked up many times. The genes are TRBV28 and TRBJ2-3; 7 nucleotides agree with TRBD1. Trimming at V came to 6 bases and at J to 6 bases, leaving 15 bases not matched to a gene. CDR3 size: 16 residues. In germline, CDR1 is MDHEN, CDR2 SYDVKM. In nucleotides, the CDR3 is TGTGCCAGCAGCTCTGCCGGACAGGATTACGGGGATACGCAGTATTTT. Residues: CASSSAGQDYGDTQYF.

This sequence joins TRBV7-2 and TRBJ2-3; 10 bases map to TRBD2. The CDR3 extends over 15 amino acids. V trimming: 7 bases; J trimming: 4 bases; junction bases outside the gene matches: 8. CDR1 SGHTA and CDR2 FQGNSA come from the germline V gene. CDR3 region: CASTPSGSRADTQYF. For the CDR3, the DNA is TGTGCCAGCACCCCTAGCGGGAGTAGAGCAGATACGCAGTATTTT. Using reference TRBV7-2 and TRBJ2-3 for the parts outside the CDR3, the full variable domain is GAGVSQSPSNKVTEKGKDVELRCDPISGHTALYWYRQSLGQGLEFLIYFQGNSAPDKSGLPSDRFSAERTGGSVSTLTIQRTQQEDSAVYLCASTPSGSRADTQYFGPGTRLTVL.

The J gene is TRBJ1-2, the V gene TRBV10-3; D call uncertain. The V end was cut by 3 bases, the J end by 6 bases, with 11 bases between. CDR3 length equals 13 residues. From germline, CDR1 is ENHRY and CDR2 SYGVKD. CDR3 in amino acids: CAISDRISDGYTF. The CDR3 coding sequence is TGTGCCATCAGTGATCGGATTTCGGATGGCTACACCTTC.

This clonotype turned up a few times. This chain joins TRBV4-1 and TRBJ2-7; perhaps TRBD2 as D (5 bases). Germline V lookup: CDR1 MGHRA, CDR2 YSYEKL. Trimming removed 3 bases at V and 1 base at J, with 10 bases between. The CDR3 has 14 residues. Written as DNA, the CDR3 is TGCGCCAGCAGCCATGGCCTAGCTTCCTACGAGCAGTACTTC. This gives the protein CASSHGLASYEQYF.

The chain employs TRBV27 and TRBJ2-3; D possibly corresponds to TRBD2 (5 bases). Germline values: CDR1 MNHEY, CDR2 SMNVEV (reference sequence). The CDR3 consists of 18 residues. V was clipped by 5 bases and J by 10 bases, with 31 bases between them. CDR3 loop: CASSPSTADGPWRNPQYF. The CDR3 DNA reads TGTGCCAGCAGTCCCTCTACAGCGGATGGCCCCTGGCGCAACCCGCAGTATTTT.

This clonotype was seen more than once but under ten times. The chain carries TRBV5-1 and TRBJ2-1, with D hard to call. There are 13 residues in the CDR3. Germline CDR1 and CDR2: SGHRS and YFSETQ. V was trimmed by 0 bases and J by 5 bases, leaving 6 bases between them. CDR3 sequence: CASSLAMNNEQFF. CDR3 nucleotide sequence: TGCGCCAGCAGCTTGGCCATGAACAATGAGCAGTTCTTC.

This clonotype came up a few times. The gene calls are TRBV20-1 and TRBJ1-2; no definite D call. This CDR3 region has 14 residues. The germline gives CDR1 DFQATT, CDR2 SNEGSKA (reference sequence). Trimming removed 3 bases at V and 4 bases at J, with 15 bases between. For the CDR3, the DNA is TGCAGTGCTAGTTCAACAGCGCTCCTCTATGGCTACACCTTC. It codes for CSASSTALLYGYTF.

This clonotype was seen a few times. V gene TRBV4-2 combines with J gene TRBJ2-7; TRBD2 might be the D (7 bases). With 1 base removed from V and 2 bases from J, the gap between germline ends came to 15 bases. The CDR3 loop spans 16 amino acids. Germline V gene sequence: CDR1 LGHNA, CDR2 YNFKEQ. The CDR3 sequence is CASSQAPGGSTYEQYF. CDR3 bases: TGTGCCAGCAGCCAAGCGCCGGGGGGCTCCACCTACGAGCAGTACTTC.

This clonotype was counted only a few times. The chain has TRBV12-3 or TRBV12-4 and TRBJ2-5; 7 bases fit TRBD1. J gave up 1 base and V 5 bases, and 4 bases lay outside the gene matches. The CDR3 totals 14 residues. DNA for the CDR3: TGTGCCAGCAGTGCCCGGGACAGCCAAGAGACCCAGTACTTC. Protein: CASSARDSQETQYF.